The 3 T cell receptor beta chains below were found in one sample sequenced in a study of blood T cells in healthy people across ages. Primers used in a second PCR of about 6 to 11 cycles were a sample-barcoded 5' primer and a J-beta primer mix. TCRdb used MiXCR to reprocess the 5' RACE reads, holding one entry per CDR3 protein. The profile shows 800,000 to 950,000 distinct CDR3 sequences, roughly 52% of them singletons. The sample comprised blood. The receptors shown here come from a man aged 25 to 40 in good health.

This clonotype was detected ten times or more. The chain couples TRBV4-1 to TRBJ2-7; 10 nucleotides line up with TRBD1. CDR1 is MGHRA and CDR2 is YSYEKL in the germline V gene. V was clipped by 0 bases and J by 3 bases; unmatched bases: 5. CDR3 length: 16 residues. The chain's CDR3 is CASSQEAGQGGYEQYF. Written as DNA, the CDR3 is TGCGCCAGCAGCCAAGAAGCCGGACAGGGGGGCTACGAGCAGTACTTC.

Many counts were recorded for this clonotype. The chain has TRBV29-1 and TRBJ1-1; 9 positions agree with TRBD1. Germline V gene sequence: CDR1 SQVTM, CDR2 ANQGSEA. The CDR3 length is 14 residues. Germline trimming cut 7 bases from V and 1 base from J; bases unmatched to any gene: 7. CDR3 sequence: CSGYRGRKNTEAFF. CDR3 nucleotide sequence: TGCAGCGGGTACAGGGGGCGAAAGAACACTGAAGCTTTCTTT.

This clonotype was recorded once. The chain uses TRBV7-8 and TRBJ2-3; tentatively, D is TRBD1 (7 bases). This CDR3 spans 15 amino acids. Germline CDR1 reads SGHVS; CDR2 reads FQNEAQ. The germline V and J ends were trimmed by 3 bases and 4 bases, with 14 bases remaining between them. The CDR3 DNA sequence: TGTGCCAGCAGCTTGACAGGGAGGACGGCAGATACGCAGTATTTT. This codes for CASSLTGRTADTQYF.